The entry below describes one T cell receptor (beta chain). V lost 7 bases, J lost 1 base, and 16 bases stayed unmatched. Germline CDR1 reads SQVTM; CDR2 reads ANQGSEA. This CDR3 region has 20 residues. The record originates from a study of blood T cell repertoires in COVID-19. Only in-frame clones appear in the TCRdb table, and some are missing; sequencing was by immunoSEQ multiplex PCR. The table lists approximately 100,000 clones, 90% to 95% of them singletons. This TCR derives from a human donor in a cohort sampled during active COVID-19. Material for sequencing was peripheral blood. J is TRBJ2-1 and V is TRBV29-1; 16 nucleotides match TRBD2. This CDR3 reads CSAKSSPGLAGGWSYNEQFF. DNA for the CDR3: TGCAGCGCTAAATCCAGCCCGGGACTAGCGGGAGGGTGGTCCTACAATGAGCAGTTCTTC.